This TCR beta chain was captured in a study of OX40 agonist ivuxolimab in advanced cancers. With 4 bases removed from V and 3 bases from J, the gap between germline ends came to 9 bases. Germline V gene data show CDR1 as MNHEY and CDR2 as SMNVEV (reference sequence). The CDR3 length is 13 residues. Some clones are missing from TCRdb's copy, which holds only in-frame ones; the method was immunoSEQ multiplex PCR. The sample includes more than 50,000 clones, 80% to 85% seen only once; the top ten take approximately 4.3%. This sequence originates from an adult with an advanced solid tumor such as melanoma, head and neck, liver or kidney cancer. Sample: CD4+ or CD8+ T cells sorted from blood, taken in a trial of the OX40 agonist ivuxolimab. The V and J genes are TRBV27 and TRBJ1-1, with D uncertain. CDR3 sequence (DNA): TGTGCCAGCAGTTCAGGTTCCCACACTGAAGCTTTCTTT. It yields the protein CASSSGSHTEAFF.